Following are 11 T cell receptor beta chains from one sample sequenced in a study of PD-1 blockade in classical Hodgkin lymphoma. The protocol was immunoSEQ multiplex PCR, while the TCRdb copy is restricted to in-frame clones and leaves out a portion. The sample lists 96,000 or so clones, about 92% occurring once. Time point noted: cycle 4 day 1 (C4D1), after less than 7 weeks of nivolumab. The patients all showed relapse after autologous stem cell transplantation, while their brentuximab vedotin exposure varied. The sequences come from peripheral blood mononuclear cells (PBMCs), collected before the fourth cycle of nivolumab. Receptors originate from a human donor with classical Hodgkin lymphoma.

The rearrangement joins TRBV18 to TRBJ1-2; TRBD1 agrees at 9 bases. V dropped 3 bases and J dropped 3; count of bases not matched to a gene: 8. Germline V gene lookup returns CDR1 KGHSH and CDR2 LQKENI. This CDR3 comprises 16 residues. CDR3 sequence (DNA): TGTGCCAGCTCACCCCAGACCGGGACAGGGTACTATGGCTACACCTTC. This sequence encodes CASSPQTGTGYYGYTF.

This chain uses TRBV5-1 with TRBJ2-7; D is uncertain. V was pared by 6 bases and J by 2 bases, with 6 bases between. Germline CDR1 reads SGHRS; CDR2 reads YFSETQ. The CDR3 consists of 11 residues. In DNA form, the CDR3 reads TGCGCCAGCACCCGGGCCTACGAGCAGTACTTC. This translates into CASTRAYEQYF.

The chain is built from TRBV25-1 and TRBJ2-3; 8 bases align to TRBD1. This CDR3 spans 15 amino acids. Germline-derived CDR1 and CDR2 are MGHDK and SYGVNS. V shed 3 bases and J 4 bases; nucleotides not matched to a gene: 6. CDR3 nucleotide sequence: TGTGCCAGCAGTGACAACAGGGGGAGCGCAGATACGCAGTATTTT. Amino acid sequence: CASSDNRGSADTQYF.

The chain employs TRBV28 and TRBJ1-2; D perhaps matches TRBD1 (5 bases). The ends were cut back, 3 bases at V and 3 bases at J, with 11 bases in the middle. Germline V gives CDR1 MDHEN, CDR2 SYDVKM. This CDR3 has 14 residues. The CDR3 nucleotides read TGTGCCAGCAGTTTGGCGGGGGGTGACTATGGCTACACCTTC. Translated: CASSLAGGDYGYTF.

The chain carries TRBV19 and TRBJ2-1; 15 positions agree with TRBD2. CDR3 length: 16 amino acids. The V gene's germline CDR1 is LNHDA and CDR2 SQIVND (reference sequence). Unmatched junction bases numbered 8, after V lost 5 bases and J lost 9 bases. CDR3 nucleotides: TGTGCCAGTAGTCCTGGGACTAGCGGGAGGTATCCTGAGCAGTTCTTC. This translates into CASSPGTSGRYPEQFF.

J is TRBJ2-7 and V is TRBV30; TRBD1 might be the D (5 bases). Trimming shortened V by 1 base and J by 6 bases, and 22 bases separated the two germline ends. CDR3 length equals 16 residues. Germline CDR1 reads GTSNPN; CDR2 reads SVGIG (reference sequence). In DNA, the CDR3 is TGTGCCTGGAGTGCCTATGACAGTCTCAGCCGGAGCGAGCAGTACTTC. Its translation is CAWSAYDSLSRSEQYF. Full variable domain (remainder filled in from reference TRBV30 and TRBJ2-7): SQTIHQWPATLVQPVGSPLSLECTVEGTSNPNLYWYRQAAGRGLQLLFYSVGIGQISSEVPQNLSASRPQDRQFILSSKKLLLSDSGFYLCAWSAYDSLSRSEQYFGPGTRLTVT.

CDR3 in amino acids: CASSFTSHTGELFF. In DNA, the CDR3 is TGTGCCAGCAGCTTTACTAGCCACACCGGGGAGCTGTTTTTT. The rearrangement links TRBV7-3 to TRBJ2-2; a weak D match, TRBD2 (6 bases). The germline gives CDR1 SGHTA, CDR2 FQGTGA. Trimming left V 3 bases short and J 3 bases short, with 8 bases between. This CDR3 has 14 residues.

The chain couples TRBV7-9 to TRBJ1-1, with 7 positions matching TRBD1. The CDR3 runs 13 residues. After removal of 3 bases from V and 10 bases from J, the junction contained 8 bases not matched to a gene. The germline V gene has CDR1 SEHNR and CDR2 FQNEAQ (reference sequence). DNA for the CDR3: TGTGCCAGCAGCTTGTGGAGGGGGCTTGCAGCTTTCTTT. Encoded protein: CASSLWRGLAAFF.

This sequence joins TRBV28 and TRBJ2-7; D is unresolved. Trimming pared 3 bases from V and 3 bases from J, leaving 9 bases between. Germline V lookup: CDR1 MDHEN, CDR2 SYDVKM. The CDR3 is made up of 13 amino acids. The CDR3, as DNA: TGTGCCAGCAGTTTGGACCACAACTACGAGCAGTACTTC. Translating gives CASSLDHNYEQYF.

The chain has TRBV9 and TRBJ1-5, with D perhaps matching TRBD1 (5 bases). Germline-derived CDR1 and CDR2 are SGDLS and YYNGEE. V shed 3 bases and J shed 0 bases, with 7 bases lying between them. The CDR3 is 14 amino acids. The CDR3 coding sequence is TGTGCCAGCAGCGACGGGGGTAGCAATCAGCCCCAGCATTTT. It specifies CASSDGGSNQPQHF. Filled out from reference TRBV9 and TRBJ1-5, the complete variable domain reads DSGVTQTPKHLITATGQRVTLRCSPRSGDLSVYWYQQSLDQGLQFLIQYYNGEERAKGNILERFSAQQFPDLHSELNLSSLELGDSALYFCASSDGGSNQPQHFGDGTRLSIL.

V and J are TRBV4-1 and TRBJ1-2; D gene unclear. Trimming cost V 4 bases and J 4 bases, with 22 bases left between them. The CDR3 has 17 residues. Germline V gene data show CDR1 as MGHRA and CDR2 as YSYEKL. Here the CDR3 reads CASSPLLHPEARYGYTF. The CDR3 DNA sequence: TGCGCCAGCAGCCCGTTACTCCACCCGGAGGCCCGCTATGGCTACACCTTC.